Listed below are T cell receptor beta chains from one sample, sequenced in a study of blood T cell repertoires in COVID-19. Generated by immunoSEQ multiplex PCR, the TCRdb table keeps only in-frame clones and is missing some. The sample carries around 75,000 clones, more than 65% recorded once. The specimen sequenced was peripheral blood. Every receptor here comes from an elderly woman with active or convalescent COVID-19. CDR3s include the opening cysteine and the closing phenylalanine or tryptophan. A D gene is named only where the DNA matches it firmly. The listing skips clone size in some rows; elsewhere it reads once, few, many or a size class.

CDR3 length,clone size,J gene,V gene,D gene,CDR3 DNA,CDR3 protein
14,-,TRBJ2-7,TRBV19,-,TGTGCCAGTAGTATTACGACAGGCTCCTACGAGCAGTACTTC,CASSITTGSYEQYF
15,once,TRBJ1-2,TRBV11-2,TRBD1,TGTGCCAGCAGCTTAGGACAGGGGATCCTCTATGGCTACACCTTC,CASSLGQGILYGYTF
16,-,TRBJ2-3,TRBV6-1,TRBD2,TGTGCCAGCAGTGAATACGGAGCGGGGGATACAGATACGCAGTATTTT,CASSEYGAGDTDTQYF
16,-,TRBJ1-2,TRBV5-5,-,TGTGCCAGCAGCTTAGGGGGAAATAAAGGGATCTATGGCTACACCTTC,CASSLGGNKGIYGYTF
16,-,TRBJ2-2,TRBV28,TRBD2,TGTGCCAGCATTGGTAGCGGGAGGGTCCCAACCGGGGAGCTGTTTTTT,CASIGSGRVPTGELFF
16,-,TRBJ1-1,TRBV27,-,TGTGCCAGCAGTTTGGGCCGTTCAGGGTTGGGCACTGAAGCTTTCTTT,CASSLGRSGLGTEAFF
11,-,TRBJ2-7,TRBV6-6,TRBD1,TGTGCCAGCAGCCCCGGAGCAGGGGGGTACTTC,CASSPGAGGYF
16,-,TRBJ2-5,TRBV5-4,TRBD2,TGTGCCAGCAGCTTGGAAAGCGGGGGGCGCCAAGGGACCCAGTACTTC,CASSLESGGRQGTQYF
15,-,TRBJ2-3,TRBV3-1/TRBV3-2,-,TGTGCCAGCAGCCAAGACGGGGTGAGCACAGATACGCAGTATTTT,CASSQDGVSTDTQYF
13,-,TRBJ2-2,TRBV27,-,TGTGCCAGCAGTATCAGGGGAGCCGGGGAGCTGTTTTTT,CASSIRGAGELFF
16,-,TRBJ1-1,TRBV7-2,-,TGTGCCAGCAGGCCCCGGGGGGCGTCGGTAGAGACTGAAGCTTTCTTT,CASRPRGASVETEAFF
14,-,TRBJ1-1,TRBV7-3,-,TGTGCCAGCAGTCTTAACAGGGACGCCGGTGAAGCTTTCTTT,CASSLNRDAGEAFF
15,-,TRBJ1-6,TRBV7-9,-,TGTGCCAGCAGCTTGGGGGGGTCCAGGCATTCACCCCTCCACTTT,CASSLGGSRHSPLHF
13,-,TRBJ1-5,TRBV9,-,TGTGCCAGCAGCACCAGGGGAGATCAGCCCCAGCATTTT,CASSTRGDQPQHF
14,-,TRBJ2-3,TRBV7-2,-,TGTGCCAGCAGCTTCAGGGGGGACACAGATACGCAGTATTTT,CASSFRGDTDTQYF
13,-,TRBJ2-5,TRBV19,TRBD2,TGTGCCAGTAGCGAGACTAGCTTGGAGACCCAGTACTTC,CASSETSLETQYF
12,once,TRBJ1-6,TRBV19,-,TGTGCCAGTAGTAAGGGGAATTCACCCCTCCACTTT,CASSKGNSPLHF
16,-,TRBJ2-6,TRBV4-1,-,TGCGCCAGCAGCCCGACAGAAGTCTCTGGGGCCAACGTCCTGACTTTC,CASSPTEVSGANVLTF
15,few,TRBJ1-1,TRBV6-5,-,TGTGCCAGCAGTTCACCAACACGGGGGAGACTTGAAGCTTTCTTT,CASSSPTRGRLEAFF
12,-,TRBJ2-3,TRBV6-6,-,TGTGCCAGCAGCGTATACACAGATACGCAGTATTTT,CASSVYTDTQYF
14,-,TRBJ1-2,TRBV9,TRBD1,TGTGCCAGCAGCGTAGACAGGGGAGTCGTTGGCTACACCTTC,CASSVDRGVVGYTF
13,-,TRBJ1-1,TRBV6-5,-,TGTGCCAGCAGTTACGACCCCAACGGGGAAGCTTTCTTT,CASSYDPNGEAFF
14,-,TRBJ1-1,TRBV14,-,TGTGCCAGCAGAGCGCTCGGGGGAGGAACTGAAGCTTTCTTT,CASRALGGGTEAFF
17,-,TRBJ2-7,TRBV7-2,-,TGTGCCAGCAGCTTGGGGCCGTGGGCGGCGAGCTCCTACGAGCAGTACTTC,CASSLGPWAASSYEQYF
15,-,TRBJ1-5,TRBV27,-,TGTGCCAGCAGTTCCTACCCCGACAGGTATCAGCCCCAGCATTTT,CASSSYPDRYQPQHF
17,once,TRBJ2-6,TRBV18,TRBD1,TGTGCCAGCTCGCCGGACAGGGAATGGTCTGGGGCCAACGTCCTGACTTTC,CASSPDREWSGANVLTF
15,-,TRBJ1-5,TRBV12-5,TRBD1,TGTGCTAGTGGACAGGGGAGAGTAGGCAATCAGCCCCAGCATTTT,CASGQGRVGNQPQHF
15,once,TRBJ1-3,TRBV5-1,-,TGCGCCAGCAGCTTGCTGGGAGACTCTGGAAACACCATATATTTT,CASSLLGDSGNTIYF
20,-,TRBJ2-7,TRBV10-1,-,TGCGCCAGCAGTAAGGGTCCTCCAGGGGCCTTCTCAGCGGTTTCCTACGAGCAGTACTTC,CASSKGPPGAFSAVSYEQYF
15,many,TRBJ1-5,TRBV7-6,-,TGTGCCAGCAGCCAATTACAGGGTACAAATCAGCCCCAGCATTTT,CASSQLQGTNQPQHF
15,-,TRBJ2-7,TRBV2,-,TGTGCCAGGAACGGCCCCGGGGAAAGCTCCTACGAGCAGTACTTC,CARNGPGESSYEQYF
17,-,TRBJ2-1,TRBV7-2,TRBD2,TGTGCCAGCAGCTTAGTAGTAAGGACTAGCGGATACAATGAGCAGTTCTTC,CASSLVVRTSGYNEQFF
15,-,TRBJ2-2,TRBV11-2,-,TGTGCCAGCAGCTTAATGGGACTCCACACCGGGGAGCTGTTTTTT,CASSLMGLHTGELFF
16,-,TRBJ2-5,TRBV5-1,TRBD1,TGCGCCAGCAGCTCTCGGACAGGGGGAAAGGGAGAGACCCAGTACTTC,CASSSRTGGKGETQYF
14,-,TRBJ2-7,TRBV30,TRBD1,TGTGCCTGGAGTGGAGGGACAGGGAGGCACGAGCAGTACTTC,CAWSGGTGRHEQYF
15,-,TRBJ1-2,TRBV2,TRBD1,TGTGCCAGCAGCCTCGGACAGGGGGGTAACTATGGCTACACCTTC,CASSLGQGGNYGYTF
16,-,TRBJ2-7,TRBV10-3,TRBD2,TGTGCCATCAGTGGCGGCCTAGCGGGGGGCCACTACGAGCAGTACTTC,CAISGGLAGGHYEQYF
13,-,TRBJ2-7,TRBV6-6,-,TGTGCCAGCAGTTACTCCTATTCCTACGAGCAGTACTTC,CASSYSYSYEQYF
18,-,TRBJ2-3,TRBV7-3,TRBD2,TGTGCCAGCAGCTTAACCGCGGGAGGGGGCGGTGGGGCGGATACGCAGTATTTT,CASSLTAGGGGGADTQYF
14,-,TRBJ1-6,TRBV7-2,-,TGTGCCAGCAGCTACACAGGAGATAATTCACCCCTCCACTTT,CASSYTGDNSPLHF
15,-,TRBJ2-7,TRBV24-1,-,TGTGCCACCAGTGATTTGGCAAACAGCTCCTACGAGCAGTACTTC,CATSDLANSSYEQYF
15,once,TRBJ2-1,TRBV10-3,TRBD2,TGTGCCATCAGTGGGGCGGGGGGGACCCACAATGAGCAGTTCTTC,CAISGAGGTHNEQFF
15,-,TRBJ2-1,TRBV7-2,TRBD2,TGTGCCAGCAGCCCCCGGGGGGGGGAGTACAATGAGCAGTTCTTC,CASSPRGGEYNEQFF
15,-,TRBJ2-7,TRBV2,TRBD2,TGTGCCAGCAGCCTTACTAGCGGGATCGTCGACGAGCAGTACTTC,CASSLTSGIVDEQYF
11,-,TRBJ1-5,TRBV12-3/TRBV12-4,-,TGTGCCAGCAGTTTTGGAGGCCCCCGGCATTTT,CASSFGGPRHF